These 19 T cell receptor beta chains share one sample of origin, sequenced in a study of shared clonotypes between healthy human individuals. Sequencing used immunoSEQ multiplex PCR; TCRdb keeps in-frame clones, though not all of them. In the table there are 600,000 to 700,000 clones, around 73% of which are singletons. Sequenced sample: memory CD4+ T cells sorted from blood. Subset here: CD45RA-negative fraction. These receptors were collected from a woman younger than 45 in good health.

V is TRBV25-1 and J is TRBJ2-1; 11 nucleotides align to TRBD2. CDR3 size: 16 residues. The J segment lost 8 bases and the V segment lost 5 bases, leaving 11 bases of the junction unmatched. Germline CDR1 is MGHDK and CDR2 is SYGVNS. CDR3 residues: CASSTSGGADRDEQFF. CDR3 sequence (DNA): TGTGCCAGCAGTACTAGCGGGGGAGCCGATAGGGATGAGCAGTTCTTC.

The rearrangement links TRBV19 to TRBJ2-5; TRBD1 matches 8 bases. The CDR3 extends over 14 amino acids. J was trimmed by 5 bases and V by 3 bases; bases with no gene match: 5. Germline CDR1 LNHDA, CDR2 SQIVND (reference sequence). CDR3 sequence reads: CASSIRGPGETQYF. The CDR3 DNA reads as TGTGCCAGTAGTATCAGGGGGCCAGGGGAGACCCAGTACTTC. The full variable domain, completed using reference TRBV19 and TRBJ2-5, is DGGITQSPKYLFRKEGQNVTLSCEQNLNHDAMYWYRQDPGQGLRLIYYSQIVNDFQKGDIAEGYSVSREKKESFPLTVTSAQKNPTAFYLCASSIRGPGETQYFGPGTRLLVL.

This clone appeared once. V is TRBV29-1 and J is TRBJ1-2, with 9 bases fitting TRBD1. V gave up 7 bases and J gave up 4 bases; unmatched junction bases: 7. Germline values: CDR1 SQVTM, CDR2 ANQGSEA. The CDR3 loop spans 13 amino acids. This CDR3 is CSAWGQGPYGYTF. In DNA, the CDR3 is TGCAGCGCCTGGGGACAGGGTCCCTATGGCTACACCTTC.

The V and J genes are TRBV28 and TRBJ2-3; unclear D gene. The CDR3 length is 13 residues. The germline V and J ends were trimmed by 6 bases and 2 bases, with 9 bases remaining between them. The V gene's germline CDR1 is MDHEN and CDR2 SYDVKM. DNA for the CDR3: TGTGCCAGCAGACCATTAAACACAGATACGCAGTATTTT. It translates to CASRPLNTDTQYF.

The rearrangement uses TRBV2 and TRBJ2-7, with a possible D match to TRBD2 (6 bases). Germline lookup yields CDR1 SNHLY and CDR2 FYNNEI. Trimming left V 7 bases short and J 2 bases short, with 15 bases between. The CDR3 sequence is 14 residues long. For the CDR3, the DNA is TGTGCCAGCACGGTAGCGGTTTCCCCCTACGAGCAGTACTTC. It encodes CASTVAVSPYEQYF.

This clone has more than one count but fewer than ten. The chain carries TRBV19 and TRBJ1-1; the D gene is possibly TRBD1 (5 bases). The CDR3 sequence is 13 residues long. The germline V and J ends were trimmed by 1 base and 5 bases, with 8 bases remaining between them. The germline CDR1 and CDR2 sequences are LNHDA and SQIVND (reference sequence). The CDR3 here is CASSIGGETEAFF. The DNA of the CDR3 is TGTGCCAGTAGTATAGGGGGCGAGACTGAAGCTTTCTTT. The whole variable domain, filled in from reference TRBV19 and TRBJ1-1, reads DGGITQSPKYLFRKEGQNVTLSCEQNLNHDAMYWYRQDPGQGLRLIYYSQIVNDFQKGDIAEGYSVSREKKESFPLTVTSAQKNPTAFYLCASSIGGETEAFFGQGTRLTVV.

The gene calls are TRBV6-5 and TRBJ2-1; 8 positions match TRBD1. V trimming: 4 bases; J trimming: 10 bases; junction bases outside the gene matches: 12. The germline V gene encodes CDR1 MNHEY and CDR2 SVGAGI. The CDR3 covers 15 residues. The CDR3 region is CASSFQGAREEEQFF. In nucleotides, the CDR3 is TGTGCCAGCAGTTTTCAGGGGGCGCGGGAAGAGGAGCAGTTCTTC.

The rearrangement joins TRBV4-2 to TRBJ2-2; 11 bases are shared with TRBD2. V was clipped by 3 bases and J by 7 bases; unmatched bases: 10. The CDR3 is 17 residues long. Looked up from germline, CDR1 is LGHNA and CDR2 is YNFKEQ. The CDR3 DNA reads TGTGCCAGCAGCCATACCACCGGACTAGCGGGCAGCGGGGAGCTGTTTTTT. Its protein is CASSHTTGLAGSGELFF.

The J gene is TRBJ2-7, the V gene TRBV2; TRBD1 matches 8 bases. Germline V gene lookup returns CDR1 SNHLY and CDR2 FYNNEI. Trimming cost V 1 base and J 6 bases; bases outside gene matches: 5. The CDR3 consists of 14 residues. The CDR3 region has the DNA TGTGCCAGCAGTGAAGTCCCAGGGGGCACCGAGCAGTACTTC. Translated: CASSEVPGGTEQYF.

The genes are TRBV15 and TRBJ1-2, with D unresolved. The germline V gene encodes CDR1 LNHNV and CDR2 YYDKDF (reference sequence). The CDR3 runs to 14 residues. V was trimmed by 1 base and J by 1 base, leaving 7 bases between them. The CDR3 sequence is CATSRGTNNYGYTF. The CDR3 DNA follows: TGTGCCACCAGCAGAGGAACAAATAACTATGGCTACACCTTC.

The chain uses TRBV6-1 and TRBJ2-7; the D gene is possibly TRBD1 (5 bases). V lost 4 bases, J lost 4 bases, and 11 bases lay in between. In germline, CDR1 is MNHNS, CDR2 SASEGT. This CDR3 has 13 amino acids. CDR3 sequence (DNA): TGTGCCAGCAGTGGGGCAGGGTCGTACGAGCAGTACTTC. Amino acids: CASSGAGSYEQYF.

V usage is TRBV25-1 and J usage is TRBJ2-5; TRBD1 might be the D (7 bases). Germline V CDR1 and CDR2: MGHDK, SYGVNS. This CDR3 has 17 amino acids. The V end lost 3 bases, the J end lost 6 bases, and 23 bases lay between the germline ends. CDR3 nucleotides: TGTGCCAGCAGTGATTCTGTAGGTGACAGGGCGGGAAAGACCCAGTACTTC. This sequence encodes CASSDSVGDRAGKTQYF.

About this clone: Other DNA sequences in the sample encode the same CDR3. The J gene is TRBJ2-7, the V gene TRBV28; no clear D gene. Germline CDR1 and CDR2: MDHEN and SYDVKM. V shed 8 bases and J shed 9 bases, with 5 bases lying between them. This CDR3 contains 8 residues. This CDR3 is CASGRQYF. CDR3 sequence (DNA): TGTGCCAGCGGTCGGCAGTACTTC. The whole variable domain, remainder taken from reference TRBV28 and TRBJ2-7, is DVKVTQSSRYLVKRTGEKVFLECVQDMDHENMFWYRQDPGLGLRLIYFSYDVKMKEKGDIPEGYSVSREKKERFSLILESASTNQTSMYLCASGRQYFGPGTRLTVT.

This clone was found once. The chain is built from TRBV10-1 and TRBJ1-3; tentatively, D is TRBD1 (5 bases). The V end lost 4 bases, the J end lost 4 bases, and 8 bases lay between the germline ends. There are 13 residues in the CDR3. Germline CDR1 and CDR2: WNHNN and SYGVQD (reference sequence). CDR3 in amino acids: CASSVGQGNTIYF. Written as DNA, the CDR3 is TGCGCCAGCAGTGTGGGGCAAGGAAACACCATATATTTT.

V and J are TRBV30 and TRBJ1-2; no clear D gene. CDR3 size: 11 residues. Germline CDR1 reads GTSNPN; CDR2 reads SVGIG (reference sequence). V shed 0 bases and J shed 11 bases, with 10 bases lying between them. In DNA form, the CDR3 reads TGTGCCTGGAGTGTAGGTGTGAGGTACACCTTC. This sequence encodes CAWSVGVRYTF.

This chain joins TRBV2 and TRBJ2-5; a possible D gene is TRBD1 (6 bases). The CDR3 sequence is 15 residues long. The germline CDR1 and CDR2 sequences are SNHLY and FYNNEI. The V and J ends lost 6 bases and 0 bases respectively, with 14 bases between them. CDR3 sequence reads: CASRDSPMYQETQYF. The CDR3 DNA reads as TGTGCCAGCAGGGACAGCCCCATGTACCAAGAGACCCAGTACTTC.

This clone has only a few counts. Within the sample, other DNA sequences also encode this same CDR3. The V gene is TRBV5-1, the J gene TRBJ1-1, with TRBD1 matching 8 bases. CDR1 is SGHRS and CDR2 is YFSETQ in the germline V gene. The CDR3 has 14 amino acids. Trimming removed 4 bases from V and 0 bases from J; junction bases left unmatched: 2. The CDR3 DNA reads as TGCGCCAGCAGCGTGACAGGGGTGAACACTGAAGCTTTCTTT. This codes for CASSVTGVNTEAFF.

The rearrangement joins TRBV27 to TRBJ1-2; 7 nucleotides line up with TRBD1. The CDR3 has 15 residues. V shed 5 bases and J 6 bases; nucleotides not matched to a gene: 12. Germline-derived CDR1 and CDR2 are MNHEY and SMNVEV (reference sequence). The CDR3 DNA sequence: TGTGCCAGCAGTCCCATAGGGGGCCTGGGTAATGGCTACACCTTC. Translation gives CASSPIGGLGNGYTF.

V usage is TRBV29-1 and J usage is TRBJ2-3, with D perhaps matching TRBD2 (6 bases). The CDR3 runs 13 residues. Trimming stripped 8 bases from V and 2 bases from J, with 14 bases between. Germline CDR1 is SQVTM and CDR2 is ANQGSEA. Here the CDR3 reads CSIAEDYTDTQYF. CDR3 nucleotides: TGCAGCATAGCGGAAGACTACACAGATACGCAGTATTTT.